This T cell receptor beta chain emerged from a study of blood T cell repertoires in COVID-19. Clones were read by immunoSEQ multiplex PCR, and TCRdb kept only the in-frame ones, dropping some. The sample records about 150,000 clones, more than 70% being singletons. CDR3 size: 18 residues. With 5 bases clipped from V and 0 bases from J, the junction kept 10 bases outside the gene matches. Germline V lookup: CDR1 SGHRS, CDR2 YFSETQ. V gene TRBV5-1 combines with J gene TRBJ2-5; 13 nucleotides align to TRBD2. The sequencing input was peripheral blood. This TCR came from a woman in her forties or fifties with acute or convalescent COVID-19. The CDR3 DNA is TGCGCCAGCAGTTTCGGACTAGCGGGGGCCGCGTACCAAGAGACCCAGTACTTC. Amino acids: CASSFGLAGAAYQETQYF.